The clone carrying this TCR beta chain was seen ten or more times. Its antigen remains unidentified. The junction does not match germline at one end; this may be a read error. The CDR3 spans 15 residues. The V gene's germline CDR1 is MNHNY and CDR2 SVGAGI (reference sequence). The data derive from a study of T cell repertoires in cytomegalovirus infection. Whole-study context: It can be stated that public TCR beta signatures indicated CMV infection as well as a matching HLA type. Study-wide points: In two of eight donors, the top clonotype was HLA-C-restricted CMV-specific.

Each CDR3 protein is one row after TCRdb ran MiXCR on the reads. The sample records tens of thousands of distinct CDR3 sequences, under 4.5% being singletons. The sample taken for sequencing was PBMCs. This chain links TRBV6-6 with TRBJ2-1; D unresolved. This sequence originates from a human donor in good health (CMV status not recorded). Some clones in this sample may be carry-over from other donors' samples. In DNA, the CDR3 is TGTGCCAGCAGTTACCCCATCGTCGGGTACACTGAGCAGTTCTTC. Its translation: CASSYPIVGYTEQFF.